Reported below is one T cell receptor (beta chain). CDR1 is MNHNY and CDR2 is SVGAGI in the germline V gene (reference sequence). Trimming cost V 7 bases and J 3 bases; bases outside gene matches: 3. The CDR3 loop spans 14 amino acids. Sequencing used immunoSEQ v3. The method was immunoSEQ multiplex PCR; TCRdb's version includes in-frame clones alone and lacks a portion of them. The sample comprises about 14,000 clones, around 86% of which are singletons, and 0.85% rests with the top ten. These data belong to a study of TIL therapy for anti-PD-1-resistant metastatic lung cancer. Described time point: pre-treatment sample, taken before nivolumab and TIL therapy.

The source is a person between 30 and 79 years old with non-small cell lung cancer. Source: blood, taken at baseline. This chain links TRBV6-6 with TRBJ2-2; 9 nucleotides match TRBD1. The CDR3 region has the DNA TGTGCCAGCACCCGGGACAGGGACACCGGGGAGCTGTTTTTT. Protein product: CASTRDRDTGELFF.